The 8 T cell receptor beta chains below come from one sample, sequenced in a study of cytomegalovirus exposure and HLA in healthy donors. Use of 60 Vbeta and 13 Jbeta primers characterized the PCR. The table came from immunoSEQ multiplex PCR; TCRdb's copy has only in-frame clones and leaves some out. The repertoire includes under 150,000 clones, roughly 88% of them detected once, and approximately 1.7% sits in the top ten. Material for sequencing was PBMCs. All receptors derive from a boy aged 5-17 years in good health and CMV-seronegative.

The rearrangement links TRBV5-1 to TRBJ1-1; 7 bases are a match to TRBD1. Germline lookup yields CDR1 SGHRS and CDR2 YFSETQ. V shed 2 bases and J 6 bases; nucleotides not matched to a gene: 4. CDR3 length: 13 residues. The CDR3 loop reads CASSFRQGSEAFF. The CDR3 DNA sequence: TGCGCCAGCAGCTTTCGACAGGGCTCTGAAGCTTTCTTT.

Notes on this clone: This specimen includes other DNA sequences encoding the same CDR3. The chain has TRBV27 and TRBJ2-7, with D hard to call. CDR3 size: 13 residues. The V end was cut by 2 bases, the J end by 3 bases, with 8 bases between. Germline V gives CDR1 MNHEY, CDR2 SMNVEV (reference sequence). The CDR3 sequence: CASSLGQNYEQYF. CDR3 bases: TGTGCCAGCAGTTTAGGCCAGAACTACGAGCAGTACTTC.

This chain joins TRBV30 and TRBJ2-6; 9 nucleotides match TRBD1. Germline V gene lookup returns CDR1 GTSNPN and CDR2 SVGIG (reference sequence). J gave up 0 bases and V 2 bases, and 8 bases lay outside the gene matches. The CDR3 totals 18 residues. As DNA, the CDR3 is TGTGCCTGGAGTATGGACAGGGGAACCCGCTCTGGGGCCAACGTCCTGACTTTC. Its translation is CAWSMDRGTRSGANVLTF.

The sample holds one count of this clone. Other nucleotide sequences in the sample specify the same CDR3. The chain uses TRBV7-9 and TRBJ1-1; no reliable D call. The CDR3 is 14 residues long. Trimming removed 1 base at V and 6 bases at J, with 12 bases between. Germline CDR1 and CDR2: SEHNR and FQNEAQ (reference sequence). The CDR3 here is CASSLVWEFSEAFF. The CDR3 nucleotides are TGTGCCAGCAGCTTAGTGTGGGAGTTCTCTGAAGCTTTCTTT. Full variable domain (remainder filled in from reference TRBV7-9 and TRBJ1-1): DTGVSQNPRHKITKRGQNVTFRCDPISEHNRLYWYRQTLGQGPEFLTYFQNEAQLEKSRLLSDRFSAERPKGSFSTLEIQRTEQGDSAMYLCASSLVWEFSEAFFGQGTRLTVV.

V gene TRBV7-6 combines with J gene TRBJ2-1; D gene ambiguous. V was shortened by 2 bases and J by 0 bases, with 14 bases between the two germline ends. Germline CDR1 SGHVS, CDR2 FNYEAQ. This CDR3 is built from 17 residues. CDR3 in amino acids: CASSLFPRHSSYNEQFF. DNA of the CDR3: TGTGCCAGCAGCTTATTTCCCCGACACAGCTCCTACAATGAGCAGTTCTTC. The whole variable domain, remainder taken from reference TRBV7-6 and TRBJ2-1, is GAGVSQSPRYKVTKRGQDVALRCDPISGHVSLYWYRQALGQGPEFLTYFNYEAQQDKSGLPNDRFSAERPEGSISTLTIQRTEQRDSAMYRCASSLFPRHSSYNEQFFGPGTRLTVL.

The rearrangement links TRBV9 to TRBJ2-5; 11 nucleotides align to TRBD2. The CDR3 length is 15 residues. Per germline, CDR1 SGDLS and CDR2 YYNGEE. V was clipped by 4 bases and J by 5 bases; unmatched bases: 7. The CDR3 reads CASSITSGSAETQYF. The CDR3 coding sequence is TGTGCCAGCAGCATTACTAGCGGGAGTGCGGAGACCCAGTACTTC.

The chain carries TRBV9 and TRBJ1-1; D is unclear. The length of the CDR3 is 14 residues. Germline V gene data show CDR1 as SGDLS and CDR2 as YYNGEE. V was trimmed by 0 bases and J by 1 base, leaving 7 bases between them. The CDR3, as DNA: TGTGCCAGCAGCGTAGAACACAAGAACACTGAAGCTTTCTTT. Its protein is CASSVEHKNTEAFF.

The V gene is TRBV21-1, the J gene TRBJ1-5; TRBD1 is taken as the D call from the table, unchecked against the DNA. TRBV21-1 is an annotated pseudogene. The CDR3 extends over 15 amino acids. The CDR3 DNA is TGTGCCAGCAGCGAAAGGACAGATAGCAATCAGCCCCAGCATTTT. This translates into CASSERTDSNQPQHF.